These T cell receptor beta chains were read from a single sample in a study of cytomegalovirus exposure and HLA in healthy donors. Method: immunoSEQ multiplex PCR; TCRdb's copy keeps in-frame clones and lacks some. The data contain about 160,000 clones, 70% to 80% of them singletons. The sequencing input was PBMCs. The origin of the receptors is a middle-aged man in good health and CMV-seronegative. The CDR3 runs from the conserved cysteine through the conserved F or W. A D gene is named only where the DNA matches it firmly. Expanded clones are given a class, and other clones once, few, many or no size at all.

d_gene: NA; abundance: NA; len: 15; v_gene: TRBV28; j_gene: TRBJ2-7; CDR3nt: TGTGCCAGCAGGTTACGGAGGGCGGATTCCTACGAGCAGTACTTC; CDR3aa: CASRLRRADSYEQYF
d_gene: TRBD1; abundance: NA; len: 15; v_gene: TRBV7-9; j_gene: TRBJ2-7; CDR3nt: TGTGCCAGCAGCTTCGCCGGGACAGGGGCGTACGAGCAGTACTTC; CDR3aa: CASSFAGTGAYEQYF
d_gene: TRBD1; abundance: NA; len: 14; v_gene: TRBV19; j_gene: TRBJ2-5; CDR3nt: TGTGCCAGTAGTATACAGGGGGCCCAAGAGACCCAGTACTTC; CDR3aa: CASSIQGAQETQYF
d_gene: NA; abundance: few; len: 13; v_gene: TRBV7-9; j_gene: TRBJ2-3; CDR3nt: TGTGCCAGCAGCTCCCTTCGAGAGGGTACGCAGTATTTT; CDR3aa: CASSSLREGTQYF
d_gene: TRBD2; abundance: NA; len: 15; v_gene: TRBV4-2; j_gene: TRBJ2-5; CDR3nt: TGTGCCAGCAGCCAGGGACTAGCGGGGCAAGAGACCCAGTACTTC; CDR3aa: CASSQGLAGQETQYF
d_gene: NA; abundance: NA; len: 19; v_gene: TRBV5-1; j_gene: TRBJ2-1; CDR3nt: TGCGCCAGCAGCTTGGGGCTCACCTTGGGGGGTGGCTCCTACAATGAGCAGTTCTTC; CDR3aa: CASSLGLTLGGGSYNEQFF
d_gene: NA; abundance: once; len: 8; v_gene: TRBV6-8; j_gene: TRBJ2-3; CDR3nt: TGTGCCAGCAGTCCTCAGTATTTT; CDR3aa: CASSPQYF
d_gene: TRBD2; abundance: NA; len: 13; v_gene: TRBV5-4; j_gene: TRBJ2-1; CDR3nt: TGTGCCAGCAGCTTGGCACTAGCGAATGAGCAGTTCTTC; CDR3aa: CASSLALANEQFF
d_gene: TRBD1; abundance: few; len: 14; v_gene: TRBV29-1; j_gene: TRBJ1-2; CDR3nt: TGCAGCGTTGCGGGACAGGGGGCAGGGTATGGCTACACCTTC; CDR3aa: CSVAGQGAGYGYTF
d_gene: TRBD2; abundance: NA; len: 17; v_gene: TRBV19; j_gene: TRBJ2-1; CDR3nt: TGTGCCAGTAGTTACAGTAGAGCGGGGGCATCCTACAATGAGCAGTTCTTC; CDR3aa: CASSYSRAGASYNEQFF
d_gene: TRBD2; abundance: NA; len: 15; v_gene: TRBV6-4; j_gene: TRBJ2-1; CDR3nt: TGTGCCAGCAGTTCACTAGCGGGAGGGCCAGATGAGCAGTTCTTC; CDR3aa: CASSSLAGGPDEQFF
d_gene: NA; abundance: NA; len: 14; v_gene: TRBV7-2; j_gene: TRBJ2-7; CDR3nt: TGTGCCAGCAGCCCCCTGAGGCTATTCGACGAGCAGTACTTC; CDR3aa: CASSPLRLFDEQYF
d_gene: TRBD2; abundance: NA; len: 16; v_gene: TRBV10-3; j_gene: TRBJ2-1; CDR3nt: TGTGCCACTTGCGACTCGACTAGCGGGAGGGCCGGTGAGCAGTTCTTC; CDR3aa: CATCDSTSGRAGEQFF
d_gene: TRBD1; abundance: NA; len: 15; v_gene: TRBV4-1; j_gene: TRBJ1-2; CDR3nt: TGCGCCAGCAGCCAAGGGGGACAGGAGGAGTATGGCTACACCTTC; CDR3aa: CASSQGGQEEYGYTF
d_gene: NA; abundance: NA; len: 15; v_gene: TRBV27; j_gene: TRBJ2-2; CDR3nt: TGTGCCAGCAGTTTACAGGATTGGAACACCGGGGAGCTGTTTTTT; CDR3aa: CASSLQDWNTGELFF
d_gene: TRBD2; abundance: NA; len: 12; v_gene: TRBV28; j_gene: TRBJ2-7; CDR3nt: TGTGCCACCACTAGCGGGAGCTACGAGCAGTACTTC; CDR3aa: CATTSGSYEQYF
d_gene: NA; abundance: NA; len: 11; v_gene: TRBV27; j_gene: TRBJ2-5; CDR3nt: TGTGCCAGCCCAGGCCTAGAGACCCAGTACTTC; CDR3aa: CASPGLETQYF
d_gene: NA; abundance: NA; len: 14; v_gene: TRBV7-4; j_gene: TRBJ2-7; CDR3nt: TGTGCCAGCACCGAATCTCAGGGCGCCTACGAGCAGTACTTC; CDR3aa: CASTESQGAYEQYF
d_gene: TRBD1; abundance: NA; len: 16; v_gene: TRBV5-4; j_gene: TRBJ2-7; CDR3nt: TGTGCCAGCAGCTCGTCCCCTGGGACAGGGACGGGCAAGCAGTACTTC; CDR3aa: CASSSSPGTGTGKQYF
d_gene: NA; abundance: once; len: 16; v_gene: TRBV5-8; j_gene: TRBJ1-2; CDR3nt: TGTGCCCTAGCCAGCAGCGGGGGAGGGGCCTACTATGGCTACACCTTC; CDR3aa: CALASSGGGAYYGYTF
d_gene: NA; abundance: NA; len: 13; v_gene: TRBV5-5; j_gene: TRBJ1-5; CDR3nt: TGTGCCAGCAGCTTGGCCGGGGATCAGCCCCAGCATTTT; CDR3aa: CASSLAGDQPQHF
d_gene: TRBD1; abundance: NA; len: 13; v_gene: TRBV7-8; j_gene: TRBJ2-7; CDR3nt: TGTGCCAGCAGCGTTGGACAGGGATACGAGCAGTACTTC; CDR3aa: CASSVGQGYEQYF
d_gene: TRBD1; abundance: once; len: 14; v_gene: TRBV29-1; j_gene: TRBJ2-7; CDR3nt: TGCAGCGTTGAGGTTACAGGGGAAGGGTACGAGCAGTACTTC; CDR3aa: CSVEVTGEGYEQYF
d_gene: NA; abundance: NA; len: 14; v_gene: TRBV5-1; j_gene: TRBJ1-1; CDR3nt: TGCGCCAGCAGCCCCCAGGCGGGGTCCGCTGAAGCTTTCTTT; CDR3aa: CASSPQAGSAEAFF